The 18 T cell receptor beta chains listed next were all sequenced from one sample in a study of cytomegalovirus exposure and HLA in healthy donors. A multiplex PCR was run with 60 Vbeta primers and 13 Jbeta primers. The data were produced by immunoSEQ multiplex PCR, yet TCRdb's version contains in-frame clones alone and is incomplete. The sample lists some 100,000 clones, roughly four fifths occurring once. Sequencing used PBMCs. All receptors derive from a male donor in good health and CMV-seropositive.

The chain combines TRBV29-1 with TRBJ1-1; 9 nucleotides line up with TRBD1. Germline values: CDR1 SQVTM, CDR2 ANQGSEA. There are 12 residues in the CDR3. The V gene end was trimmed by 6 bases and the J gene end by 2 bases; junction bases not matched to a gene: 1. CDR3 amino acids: CSVGQGNTEAFF. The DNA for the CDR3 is TGCAGCGTGGGACAGGGAAACACTGAAGCTTTCTTT.

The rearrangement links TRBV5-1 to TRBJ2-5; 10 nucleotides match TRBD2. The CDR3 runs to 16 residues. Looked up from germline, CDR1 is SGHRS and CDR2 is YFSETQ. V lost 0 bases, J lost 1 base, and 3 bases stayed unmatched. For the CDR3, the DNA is TGCGCCAGCAGCTTGGGGTCTAGCGGGAGCCAAGAGACCCAGTACTTC. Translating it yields CASSLGSSGSQETQYF.

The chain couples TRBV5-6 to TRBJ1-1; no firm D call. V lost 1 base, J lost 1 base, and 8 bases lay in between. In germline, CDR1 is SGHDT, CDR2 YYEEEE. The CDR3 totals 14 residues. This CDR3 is CASSLRVGNTEAFF. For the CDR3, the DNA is TGTGCCAGCAGCTTGCGGGTGGGGAACACTGAAGCTTTCTTT.

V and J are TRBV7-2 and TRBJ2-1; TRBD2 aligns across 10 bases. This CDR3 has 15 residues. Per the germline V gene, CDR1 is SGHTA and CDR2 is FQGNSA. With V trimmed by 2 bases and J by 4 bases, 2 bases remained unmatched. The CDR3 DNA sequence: TGTGCCAGCAGCTTAACTAGCGGGGCTTACAATGAGCAGTTCTTC. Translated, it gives CASSLTSGAYNEQFF.

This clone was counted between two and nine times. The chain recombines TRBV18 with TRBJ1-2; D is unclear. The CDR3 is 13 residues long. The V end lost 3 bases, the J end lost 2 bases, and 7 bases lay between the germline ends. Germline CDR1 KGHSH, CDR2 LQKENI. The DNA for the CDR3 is TGTGCCAGCTCACCCGAGGGAAACTATGGCTACACCTTC. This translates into CASSPEGNYGYTF.

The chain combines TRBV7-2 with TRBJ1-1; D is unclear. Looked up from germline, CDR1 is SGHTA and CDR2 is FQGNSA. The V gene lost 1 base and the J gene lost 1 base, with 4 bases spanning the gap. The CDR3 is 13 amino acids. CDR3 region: CASSLVRNTEAFF. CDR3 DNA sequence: TGTGCCAGCAGCTTAGTCAGGAACACTGAAGCTTTCTTT.

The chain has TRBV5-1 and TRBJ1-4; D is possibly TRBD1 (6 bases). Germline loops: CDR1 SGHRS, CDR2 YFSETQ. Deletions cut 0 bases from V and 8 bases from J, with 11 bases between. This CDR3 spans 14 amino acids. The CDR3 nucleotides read TGCGCCAGCAGCTTGGATTCAGGGGACGAAAAACTGTTTTTT. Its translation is CASSLDSGDEKLFF.

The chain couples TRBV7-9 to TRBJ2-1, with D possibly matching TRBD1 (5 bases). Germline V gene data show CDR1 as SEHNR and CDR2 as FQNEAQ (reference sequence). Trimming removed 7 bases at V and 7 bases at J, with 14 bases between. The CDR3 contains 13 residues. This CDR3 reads CASTLTPGNEQFF. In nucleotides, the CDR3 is TGTGCCAGCACCCTTACCCCAGGGAATGAGCAGTTCTTC.

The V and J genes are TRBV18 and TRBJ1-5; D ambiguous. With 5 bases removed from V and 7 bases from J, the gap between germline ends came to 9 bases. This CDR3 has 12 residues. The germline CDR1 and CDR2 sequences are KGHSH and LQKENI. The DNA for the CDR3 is TGTGCCAGCTCAATTGACAAGCAGCCCCAGCATTTT. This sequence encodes CASSIDKQPQHF.

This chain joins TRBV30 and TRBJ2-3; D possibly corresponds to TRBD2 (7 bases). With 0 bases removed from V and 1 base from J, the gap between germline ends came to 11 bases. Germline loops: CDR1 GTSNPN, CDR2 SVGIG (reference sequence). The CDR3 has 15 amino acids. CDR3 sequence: CAWSVGGDGTDTQYF. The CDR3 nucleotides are TGTGCCTGGAGTGTAGGGGGGGATGGCACAGATACGCAGTATTTT.

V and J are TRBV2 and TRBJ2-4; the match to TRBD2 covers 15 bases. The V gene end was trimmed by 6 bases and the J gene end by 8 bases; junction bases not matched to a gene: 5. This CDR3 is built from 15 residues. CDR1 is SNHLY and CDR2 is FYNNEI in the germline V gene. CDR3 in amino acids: CASRAGTSGGYIQYF. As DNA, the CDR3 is TGTGCCAGCAGAGCCGGGACTAGCGGGGGGTACATTCAGTACTTC.

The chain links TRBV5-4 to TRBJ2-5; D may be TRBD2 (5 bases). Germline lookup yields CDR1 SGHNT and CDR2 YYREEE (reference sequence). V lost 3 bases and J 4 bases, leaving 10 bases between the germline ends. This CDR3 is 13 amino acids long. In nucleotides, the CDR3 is TGTGCCAGCAGCTATCTAGCCCGAGAGACCCAGTACTTC. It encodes CASSYLARETQYF.

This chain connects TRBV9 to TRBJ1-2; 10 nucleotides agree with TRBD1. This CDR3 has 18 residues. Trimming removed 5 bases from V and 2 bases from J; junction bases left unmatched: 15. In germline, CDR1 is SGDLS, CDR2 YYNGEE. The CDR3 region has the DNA TGTGCCAGCAGTTCGACCGGGACAGGGGTTCGTCACAACTATGGCTACACCTTC. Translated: CASSSTGTGVRHNYGYTF.

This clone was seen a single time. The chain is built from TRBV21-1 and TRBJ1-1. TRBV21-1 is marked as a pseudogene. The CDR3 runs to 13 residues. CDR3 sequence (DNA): TGTGCCAGCAGGTCCCGGGGAAACACTGAAGCTTTCTTT. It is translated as CASRSRGNTEAFF.

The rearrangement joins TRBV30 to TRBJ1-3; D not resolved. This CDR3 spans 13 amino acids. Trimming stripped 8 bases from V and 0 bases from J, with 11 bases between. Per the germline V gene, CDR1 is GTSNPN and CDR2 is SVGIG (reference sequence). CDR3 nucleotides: TGTGCCCGCGAGGGATACTCTGGAAACACCATATATTTT. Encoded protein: CAREGYSGNTIYF.

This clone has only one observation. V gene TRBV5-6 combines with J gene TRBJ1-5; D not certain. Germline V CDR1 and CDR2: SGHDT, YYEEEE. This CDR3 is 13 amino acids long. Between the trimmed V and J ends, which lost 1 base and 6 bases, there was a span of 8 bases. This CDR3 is CASSLRVAQPQHF. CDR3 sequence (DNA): TGTGCCAGCAGCTTGCGTGTAGCTCAGCCCCAGCATTTT.

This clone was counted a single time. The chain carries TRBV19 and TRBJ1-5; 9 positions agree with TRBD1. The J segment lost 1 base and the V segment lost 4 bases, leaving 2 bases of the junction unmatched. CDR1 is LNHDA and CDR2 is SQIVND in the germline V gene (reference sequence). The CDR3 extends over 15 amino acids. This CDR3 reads CASSTGTGSNQPQHF. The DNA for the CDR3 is TGTGCCAGTAGTACCGGGACAGGGAGCAATCAGCCCCAGCATTTT.

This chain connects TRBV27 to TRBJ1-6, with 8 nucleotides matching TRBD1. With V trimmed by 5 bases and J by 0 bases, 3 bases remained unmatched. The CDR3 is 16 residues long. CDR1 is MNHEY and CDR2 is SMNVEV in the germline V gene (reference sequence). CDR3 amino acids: CASSRTGLSYNSPLHF. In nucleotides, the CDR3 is TGTGCCAGCAGTCGGACAGGGCTCTCCTATAATTCACCCCTCCACTTT.